A single TCR beta chain is shown here with its context. V was pared by 5 bases and J by 2 bases, with 3 bases of the junction left unmatched. Germline CDR1 is MGHDK and CDR2 is SYGVNS. The CDR3 is 14 residues long. Profiled with immunoSEQ multiplex PCR; TCRdb holds only in-frame clones, not every one. The repertoire includes tens of thousands of clones, around 80% of them detected once, and approximately 2.4% sits in the top ten. This specimen comes from a study of OX40 agonist ivuxolimab in advanced cancers. The wider study: Allowance was made for prior anti-PD-1, anti-PD-L1 or anti-CTLA-4 therapy, and about 44% had some.

Sequences were derived from CD4+ or CD8+ T cells sorted from blood, sampled in a trial of the OX40 agonist ivuxolimab. This chain joins TRBV25-1 and TRBJ1-5, with 7 positions matching TRBD1. This TCR was sampled from an adult with an advanced solid tumor such as melanoma, head and neck, liver or kidney cancer. As DNA, the CDR3 is TGTGCCAGCAGTCACAGGGGTGGCAATCAGCCCCAGCATTTT. Amino acids: CASSHRGGNQPQHF.